The sequence of this T cell receptor beta chain was determined in a study of identical twins (dated by TCRdb to between 2015 and 2016). Regarding the study in general: TCR alpha and beta repertoires from monozygotic twins, unrelated adults of various ages and cord blood were deep-sequenced to test whether fetal clonotypes persist. To rule out contamination, replicate twin experiments were performed at different times with different library preparation protocols. Results and caveats for the whole study, not just this receptor: Out-of-frame TCR alpha sharing in monozygotic twins was systematically underestimated by recombination models, whereas sharing between unrelated individuals was in agreement with the recombination models. Because the same donors could not be followed over many years, conclusions were based on cross-sectional statistical analysis. Fewer insertions were carried by abundant cord blood beta clonotypes; a weaker similar trend was observed in young adult naive repertoires, while no such trend was observed in memory repertoires. Zero-insertion analyses could be partly confounded by invariant T cells such as MAIT and iNKT, although diverse VJ usage argued against such confounding for most clonotypes. Compared with coincidental sharing between unrelated individuals, an excess of low generation-probability sequences was observed among out-of-frame TCR alpha sequences shared between twins. In beta out-of-frame sequences, excess twin sharing was weaker, because having fewer shared sequences lowered the signal-to-noise ratio.

The library relied on 5' RACE. The sequencer was an Illumina HiSeq 2000. A universal primer binding site was added through template switching, and the final cDNA carried a unique molecular identifier so that TCR cDNA molecules could be counted accurately. First-strand cDNA for TCR alpha and beta chains was synthesized from specific primers in the conserved constant-segment region. To control for contamination, every cDNA library was double barcoded, receiving both a SMART-Mk sample barcode and Illumina barcodes. TruSeq adapter sequences, together with Illumina sample barcodes, were added in two successive PCR steps. TCR alpha and beta cDNA libraries were sequenced on the Illumina HiSeq platform with custom primers. The original methods were these. Raw reads were processed with MiGEC to extract unique molecular identifiers, and MiXCR was used to determine CDR3 positions. For each individual, recombination models were inferred using an EM algorithm with the repgenHMM and IGoR tools. The tcR package in R was used for shared clonotype analysis, with sharing normalized by the product of cloneset sizes. To study raw recombination without the effects of thymic and clonal selection, out-of-frame nonproductive sequences were analyzed. Clones were called with MiXCR by TCRdb after fastp trimmed the public reads at Q25, and only in-frame beta chains were retained. A single entry per CDR3 protein holds the most common genes and DNA from its merged rows. Here the V and J calls rest on TCRdb's processing, not on the authors' analysis. Recorded for this sample are hundreds of thousands of distinct CDR3 sequences; about 7.6% of them occurred a single time. Of the sample, 1.5% to 2% is held by the ten largest clones.

Every donor in the study was a healthy Caucasian. Three pairs of female monozygotic twins, all aged 18 to 29 years, were included in the twin cohort. Peripheral blood mononuclear cells were used as the source from which RNA for TCR libraries was isolated. The CDR3 holds 20 amino acids from the cysteine to the phenylalanine. The entry retains the CDR3 DNA only, 60 bases that are in frame from base 1. For this chain, trimming is 1 base at the V end and 2 bases at the J end, and the number of junction bases without a gene match is 14. CDR1 and CDR2 are drawn from the germline V gene: SGHRS, YFSETQ. This clonotype was counted a few times. No cognate antigen has been identified for it. No much larger clone exists at a distance of one base, and base qualities are not known. The same specimen was also included in a second study, on yellow fever vaccine responses in identical twins. From the second report: The authors reported that the T cell response to vaccination in identical twins appeared partly convergent and partly personalized. In the study, vaccine-responding T cell clones were precisely tracked in identical twins.

This clonotype was sampled from a young woman in good health. Material for sequencing was PBMCs. In this chain, TRBV5-1 is recombined with TRBJ2-2; 10 of the junction bases match TRBD2. The DNA reads as follows: TGCGCCAGCAGCTTGAGATCCAATTTCGCTAGCGGGAGTAACACCGGGGAGCTGTTTTTT. Its coded protein is CASSLRSNFASGSNTGELFF.